Following are 2 T cell receptor beta chains from one sample sequenced in a study of blood T cell repertoires in COVID-19. TCRdb keeps only in-frame clones here, not all; method: immunoSEQ multiplex PCR. The sample includes around 120,000 clones, over 80% of them seen just once. Sequenced input: peripheral blood. These receptors originate from a woman aged 65 to 85 with acute or convalescent COVID-19.

This rearrangement joins TRBV9 to TRBJ2-1; 10 nucleotides align to TRBD2. The CDR3 extends over 17 amino acids. CDR1 is SGDLS, CDR2 YYNGEE, per germline. The junction had 13 bases not matched to a gene; V was cut back by 0 bases and J by 10 bases. The CDR3 region is CASSVGGGGLASREQFF. The CDR3 region has the DNA TGTGCCAGCAGCGTAGGGGGAGGGGGACTAGCGTCGCGAGAGCAGTTCTTC.

This chain links TRBV12-5 with TRBJ2-1; 9 bases map to TRBD1. The germline gives CDR1 LGHNT, CDR2 FRNRAP. There are 14 residues in the CDR3. V shed 5 bases, J shed 3 bases, and the junction held 2 bases outside the gene matches. The CDR3 DNA is TGTGCTAGTGGTGAGGGACAGGGCTACAATGAGCAGTTCTTC. This gives the protein CASGEGQGYNEQFF.